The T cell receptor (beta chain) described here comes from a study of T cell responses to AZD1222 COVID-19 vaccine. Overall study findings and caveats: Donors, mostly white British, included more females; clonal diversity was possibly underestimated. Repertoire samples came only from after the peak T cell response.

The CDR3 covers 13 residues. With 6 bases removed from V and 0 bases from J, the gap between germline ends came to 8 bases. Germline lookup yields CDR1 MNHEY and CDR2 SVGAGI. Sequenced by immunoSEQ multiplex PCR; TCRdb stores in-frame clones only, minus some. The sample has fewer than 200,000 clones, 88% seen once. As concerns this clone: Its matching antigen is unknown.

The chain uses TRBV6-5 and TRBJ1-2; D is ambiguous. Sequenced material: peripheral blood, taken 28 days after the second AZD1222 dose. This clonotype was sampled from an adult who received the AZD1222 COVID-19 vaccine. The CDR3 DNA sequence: TGTGCCAGCAGGATGGACCCTAACTATGGCTACACCTTC. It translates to CASRMDPNYGYTF.